This TCR beta chain was sequenced during a study of cytomegalovirus exposure and HLA in healthy donors. General observations from the study: Specific recognition of CMV antigens was confirmed in vitro for a few chains (all CMV-associated). Among TCR sequences, most were rare, though some public TCRs appeared in many donors.

The CDR3 extends over 13 amino acids. The germline CDR1 and CDR2 sequences are SEHNR and FQNEAQ (reference sequence). V dropped 5 bases and J dropped 2 bases, with 10 bases sitting between them. Sequencing was performed with immunoSEQ multiplex PCR; in TCRdb, only in-frame clones are kept and a portion is missing. The data hold 65,000 or so clones, with about 94% observed a single time. Turning to this clone: No antigen is known for it.

This sequence joins TRBV7-9 and TRBJ2-7; weak D call: TRBD2 (6 bases). The sequence came from a man aged 18 to 35 in good health and CMV-seropositive. The sample comprised PBMCs. The CDR3 loop is CASSGGTAYEQYF. The DNA of the CDR3 is TGTGCCAGCAGCGGAGGGACGGCCTACGAGCAGTACTTC.